This record looks at one T cell receptor (beta chain) sequence and its context. The data were taken from a study of blood T cell repertoires in COVID-19. The overall study: There were acute and convalescent COVID-19 samples, and they came from the United States, Italy and Spain.

Germline V gives CDR1 MDHEN, CDR2 SYDVKM. The CDR3 totals 20 residues. With 7 bases clipped from V and 1 base from J, the junction kept 23 bases outside the gene matches. Original data processing: Amplification of reference gene primers provided the estimated nucleated cell counts. The table came from immunoSEQ multiplex PCR; TCRdb's copy has only in-frame clones and leaves some out. The V and J calls and clone size come from that table; D and trimming were worked out from the DNA. Here the sample spans over 200,000 clones, 65% to 90% being singletons. Across about two dozen US areas, participants ranged in age from 18 to 89 years.

The chain links TRBV28 to TRBJ1-2, with 8 positions matching TRBD1. This TCR was recovered from a woman aged 45-60 years with acute COVID-19. The specimen sequenced was PBMCs or T cells enriched from blood (not recorded which). The CDR3 protein is CASTNMVPRGRGRVNYGYTF. Written as DNA, the CDR3 is TGTGCCAGCACCAATATGGTACCTAGGGGCAGGGGGCGAGTTAACTATGGCTACACCTTC.